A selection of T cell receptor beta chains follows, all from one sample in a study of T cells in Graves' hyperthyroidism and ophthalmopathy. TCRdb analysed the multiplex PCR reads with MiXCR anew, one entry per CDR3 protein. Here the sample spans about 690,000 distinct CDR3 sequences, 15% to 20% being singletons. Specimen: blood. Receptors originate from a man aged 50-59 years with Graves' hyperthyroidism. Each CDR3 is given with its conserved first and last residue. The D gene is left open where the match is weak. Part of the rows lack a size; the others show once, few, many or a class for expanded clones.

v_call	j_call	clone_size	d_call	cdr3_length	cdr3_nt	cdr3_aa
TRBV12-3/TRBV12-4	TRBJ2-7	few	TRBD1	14	TGTGCCAGCAGTGAAGGGACAGAGACCTACGAGCAGTACTTC	CASSEGTETYEQYF
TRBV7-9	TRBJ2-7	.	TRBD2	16	TGTGCCAGCAGCTCCCCTCCTAGCGGGAACTCCTACGAGCAGTACTTC	CASSSPPSGNSYEQYF
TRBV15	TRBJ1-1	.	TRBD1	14	TGTGCCACCAGCGTCGGGACAGGGGGGACTGAAGCTTTCTTT	CATSVGTGGTEAFF
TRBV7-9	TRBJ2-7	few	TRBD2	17	TGTGCCAGCAGCACGACCGGGACTAGCGAGTACTCCTACGAGCAGTACTTC	CASSTTGTSEYSYEQYF
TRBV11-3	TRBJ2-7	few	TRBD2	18	TGTGCCAGCAGCTATTCACCGGGACTAGCGGGAGGGCTATACGAGCAGTACTTC	CASSYSPGLAGGLYEQYF
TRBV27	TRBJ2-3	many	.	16	TGTGCCAGCAGTTCAAGGGGGGCGATTAACACAGATACGCAGTATTTT	CASSSRGAINTDTQYF
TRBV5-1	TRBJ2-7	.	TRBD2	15	TGCGCCAGCAGCTTGGAGATAGCGGGAGGCCACGAGCAGTACTTC	CASSLEIAGGHEQYF
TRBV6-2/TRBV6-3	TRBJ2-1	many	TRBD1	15	TGTGCCAGCACCCAGAACAGGGGGCCTTACAATGAGCAGTTCTTC	CASTQNRGPYNEQFF
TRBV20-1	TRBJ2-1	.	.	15	TGCAGTGCTCTGGACTCCCATCCGTCCTACAATGAGCAGTTCTTC	CSALDSHPSYNEQFF
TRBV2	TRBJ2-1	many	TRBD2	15	TGTGCCAGCAGTGACACTAGCGTGTCCTACAATGAGCAGTTCTTC	CASSDTSVSYNEQFF
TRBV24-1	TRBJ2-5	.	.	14	TGTGCCACCAGCGAAGGGTCAGGGAAAGAGACCCAGTACTTC	CATSEGSGKETQYF
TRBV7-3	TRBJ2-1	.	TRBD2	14	TGTGCCAACAGCGTTACCGGGACTAACAATGAGCAGTTCTTC	CANSVTGTNNEQFF
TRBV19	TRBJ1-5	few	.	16	TGTGCCAGTAGCCGATTGGGGGGGGTGGGCAATCAGCCCCAGCATTTT	CASSRLGGVGNQPQHF
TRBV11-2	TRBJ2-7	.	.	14	TGTGCCAGCAGCTTAGAGGATTTGGGTATCGAGCAGTACTTC	CASSLEDLGIEQYF
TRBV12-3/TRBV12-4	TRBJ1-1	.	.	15	TGTGCCAGCAGTTTAGCGTCAGGCCCCAACACTGAAGCTTTCTTT	CASSLASGPNTEAFF
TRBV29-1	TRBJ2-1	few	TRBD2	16	TGCAGCGTTGGAGGTACTAGCGGATATAAATTCAATGAGCAGTTCTTC	CSVGGTSGYKFNEQFF
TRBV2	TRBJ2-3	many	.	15	TGTGCCAGCAGTGAATCAAGTTCTAGCACAGATACGCAGTATTTT	CASSESSSSTDTQYF
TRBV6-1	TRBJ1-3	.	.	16	TGTGCCAGCAGTATTGGACCCCGACTATCTGGAAACACCATATATTTT	CASSIGPRLSGNTIYF
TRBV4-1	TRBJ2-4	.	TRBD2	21	TGCGCCAGCAGCCCCGAGTTAGCTAGCGGGAGGGCAAGGAAGGCCAAAAACATTCAGTACTTC	CASSPELASGRARKAKNIQYF
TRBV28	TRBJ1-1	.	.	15	TGTGCCAGCAGTTTGCACCAGGGACAGAACACTGAAGCTTTCTTT	CASSLHQGQNTEAFF
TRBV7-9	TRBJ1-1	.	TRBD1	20	TGTGCCAGCAGCTTAGCGTCCTACCCCTCGACAGGGGCGATGAACACTGAAGCTTTCTTT	CASSLASYPSTGAMNTEAFF
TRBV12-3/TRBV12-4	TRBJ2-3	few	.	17	TGTGCCAGCAGTCCCCCCCCGGGGGACCTTCGCACAGATACGCAGTATTTT	CASSPPPGDLRTDTQYF
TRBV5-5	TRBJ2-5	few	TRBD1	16	TGTGCCAGCAGTTGGGGGCCGGGACAGGGAGGAGAGACCCAGTACTTC	CASSWGPGQGGETQYF
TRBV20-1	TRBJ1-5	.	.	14	TGCAGTGCTAGAGATCGGCAGTTGAATCAGCCCCAGCATTTT	CSARDRQLNQPQHF
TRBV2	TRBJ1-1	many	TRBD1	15	TGTGCCAGCAGTCGGGACAGGGGGCGCGACACTGAAGCTTTCTTT	CASSRDRGRDTEAFF
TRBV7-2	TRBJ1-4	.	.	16	TGTGCCAGCAGCTTAAATCCGGCGGCCCACAATGAAAAACTGTTTTTT	CASSLNPAAHNEKLFF
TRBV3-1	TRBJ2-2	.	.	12	TGTGCCAGCCCTTCGAACACCGGGGAGCTGTTTTTT	CASPSNTGELFF